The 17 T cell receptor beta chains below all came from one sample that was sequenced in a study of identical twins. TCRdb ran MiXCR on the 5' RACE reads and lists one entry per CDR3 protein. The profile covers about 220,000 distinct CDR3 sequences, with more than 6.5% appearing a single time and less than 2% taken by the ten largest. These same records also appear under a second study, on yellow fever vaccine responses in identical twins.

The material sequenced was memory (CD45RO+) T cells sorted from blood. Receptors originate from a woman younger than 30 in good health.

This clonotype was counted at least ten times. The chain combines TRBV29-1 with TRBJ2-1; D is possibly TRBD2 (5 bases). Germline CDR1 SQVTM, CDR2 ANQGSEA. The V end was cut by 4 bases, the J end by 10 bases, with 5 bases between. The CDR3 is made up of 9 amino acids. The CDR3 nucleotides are TGCAGCGTTGCGGGAGAGCAGTTCTTC. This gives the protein CSVAGEQFF.

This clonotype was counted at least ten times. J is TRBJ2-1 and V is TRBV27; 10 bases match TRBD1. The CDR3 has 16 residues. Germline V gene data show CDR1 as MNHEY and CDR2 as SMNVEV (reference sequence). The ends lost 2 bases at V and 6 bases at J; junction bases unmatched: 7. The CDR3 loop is CASSLRWTGGSNEQFF. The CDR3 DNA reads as TGTGCCAGCAGTTTAAGATGGACAGGGGGTAGCAATGAGCAGTTCTTC.

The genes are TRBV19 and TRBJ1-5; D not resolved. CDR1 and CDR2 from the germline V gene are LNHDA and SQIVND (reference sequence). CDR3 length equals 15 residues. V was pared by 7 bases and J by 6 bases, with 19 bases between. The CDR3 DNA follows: TGTGCCAGTAATCTAAATGAGGGAGGGCCTCAGCCCCAGCATTTT. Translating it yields CASNLNEGGPQPQHF.

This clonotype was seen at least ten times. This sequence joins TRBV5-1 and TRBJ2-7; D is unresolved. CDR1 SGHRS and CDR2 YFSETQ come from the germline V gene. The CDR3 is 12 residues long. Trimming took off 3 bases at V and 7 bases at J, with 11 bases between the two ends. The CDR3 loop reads CASSSDSREQYF. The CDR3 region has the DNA TGCGCCAGCAGCTCCGATTCGAGGGAGCAGTACTTC.

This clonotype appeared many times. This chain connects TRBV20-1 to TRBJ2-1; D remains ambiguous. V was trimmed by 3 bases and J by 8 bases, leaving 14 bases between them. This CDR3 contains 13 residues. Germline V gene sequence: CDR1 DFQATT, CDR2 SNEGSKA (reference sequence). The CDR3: CSASVGALDEQFF. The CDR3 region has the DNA TGCAGTGCTAGCGTCGGAGCGTTGGATGAGCAGTTCTTC.

CDR3 sequence: CASSRAGRERGGWGTQYF. CDR3 bases: TGTGCCAGCAGTCGGGCCGGTCGCGAGCGGGGGGGCTGGGGGACCCAGTACTTC. V usage is TRBV6-1 and J usage is TRBJ2-5, with TRBD2 matching over 10 bases. The CDR3 contains 18 residues. Germline lookup yields CDR1 MNHNS and CDR2 SASEGT. V lost 5 bases, J lost 7 bases, and 19 bases stayed unmatched.

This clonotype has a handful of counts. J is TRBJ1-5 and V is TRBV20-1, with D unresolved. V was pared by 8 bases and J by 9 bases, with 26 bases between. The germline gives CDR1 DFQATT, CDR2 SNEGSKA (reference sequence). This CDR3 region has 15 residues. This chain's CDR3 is CSSIARQRDETPQHF. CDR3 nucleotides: TGCAGTTCGATAGCCAGGCAGCGCGATGAGACGCCCCAGCATTTT.

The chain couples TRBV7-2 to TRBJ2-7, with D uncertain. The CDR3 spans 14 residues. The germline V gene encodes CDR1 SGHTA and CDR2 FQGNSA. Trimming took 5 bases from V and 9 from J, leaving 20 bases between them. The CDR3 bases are TGTGCCAGCAGCCCCGGTCAGCCAGGAGTGAGGCAGTACTTC. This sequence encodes CASSPGQPGVRQYF. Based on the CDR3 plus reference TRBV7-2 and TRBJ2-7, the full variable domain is GAGVSQSPSNKVTEKGKDVELRCDPISGHTALYWYRQSLGQGLEFLIYFQGNSAPDKSGLPSDRFSAERTGGSVSTLTIQRTQQEDSAVYLCASSPGQPGVRQYFGPGTRLTVT.

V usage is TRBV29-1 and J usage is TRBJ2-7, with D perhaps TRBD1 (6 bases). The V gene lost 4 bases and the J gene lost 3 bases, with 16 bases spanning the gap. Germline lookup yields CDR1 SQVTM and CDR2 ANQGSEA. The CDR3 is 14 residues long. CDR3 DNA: TGCAGCGTTGGAGGCAGGGGCAACTTCTACGAGCAGTACTTC. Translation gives CSVGGRGNFYEQYF.

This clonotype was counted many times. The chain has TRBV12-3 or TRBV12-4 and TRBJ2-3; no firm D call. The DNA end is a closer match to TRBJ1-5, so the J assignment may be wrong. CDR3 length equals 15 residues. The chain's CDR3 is CASSLGGLRTDTQHF. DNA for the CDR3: TGTGCCAGCAGTTTAGGTGGGCTCCGCACAGATACGCAGCATTTT.

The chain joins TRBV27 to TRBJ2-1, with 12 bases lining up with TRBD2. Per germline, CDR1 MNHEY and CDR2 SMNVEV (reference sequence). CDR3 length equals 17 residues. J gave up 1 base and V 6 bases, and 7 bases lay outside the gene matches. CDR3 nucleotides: TGTGCCAGCAGCGAATGGACTAGCGGGGTTTCCTACAATGAGCAGTTCTTC. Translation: CASSEWTSGVSYNEQFF.

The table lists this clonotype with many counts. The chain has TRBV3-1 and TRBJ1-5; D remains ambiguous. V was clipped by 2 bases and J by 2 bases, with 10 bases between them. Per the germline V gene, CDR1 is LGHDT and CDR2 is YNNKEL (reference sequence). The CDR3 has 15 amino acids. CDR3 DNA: TGTGCCAGCAGCCAACAGAAAGGAGGCAATCAGCCCCAGCATTTT. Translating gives CASSQQKGGNQPQHF. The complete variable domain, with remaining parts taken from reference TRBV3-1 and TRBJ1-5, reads DTAVSQTPKYLVTQMGNDKSIKCEQNLGHDTMYWYKQDSKKFLKIMFSYNNKELIINETVPNRFSPKSPDKAHLNLHINSLELGDSAVYFCASSQQKGGNQPQHFGDGTRLSIL.

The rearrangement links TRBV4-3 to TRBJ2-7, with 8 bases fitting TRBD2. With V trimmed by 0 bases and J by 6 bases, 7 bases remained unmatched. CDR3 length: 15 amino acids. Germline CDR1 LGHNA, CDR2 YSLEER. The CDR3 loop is CASSQESSGRSEQYF. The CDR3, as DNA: TGCGCCAGCAGCCAAGAATCCAGCGGGAGATCCGAGCAGTACTTC.

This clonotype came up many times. CDR3: CSVERRVYEQYF. The CDR3 DNA reads TGCAGCGTTGAGCGCAGGGTTTACGAGCAGTACTTC. This chain connects TRBV29-1 to TRBJ2-7; possible D gene TRBD1, 5 bases. There are 12 residues in the CDR3. Looked up from germline, CDR1 is SQVTM and CDR2 is ANQGSEA. V shed 3 bases and J shed 4 bases, with 10 bases lying between them.

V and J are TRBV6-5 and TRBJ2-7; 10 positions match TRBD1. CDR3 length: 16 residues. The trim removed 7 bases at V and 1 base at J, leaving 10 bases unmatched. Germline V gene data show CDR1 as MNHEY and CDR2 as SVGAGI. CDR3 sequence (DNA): TGTGCCAGCATTTTTTTGCCGGGACAGGGGTCCTACGAGCAGTACTTC. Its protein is CASIFLPGQGSYEQYF.

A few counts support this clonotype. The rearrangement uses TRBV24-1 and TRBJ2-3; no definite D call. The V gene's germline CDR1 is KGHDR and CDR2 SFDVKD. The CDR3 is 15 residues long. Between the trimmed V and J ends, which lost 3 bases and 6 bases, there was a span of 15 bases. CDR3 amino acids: CATSDQRRYGDTQYF. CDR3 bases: TGTGCCACCAGTGATCAACGCAGATACGGGGATACGCAGTATTTT.

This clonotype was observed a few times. This chain's CDR3 is CASSTPTGQETQYF. The CDR3 DNA reads TGTGCCAGCAGCACCCCGACAGGGCAAGAGACCCAGTACTTC. The rearrangement uses TRBV5-6 and TRBJ2-5; 7 nucleotides line up with TRBD1. The trim removed 4 bases at V and 2 bases at J, leaving 5 bases unmatched. The CDR3 has 14 amino acids. The germline CDR1 and CDR2 sequences are SGHDT and YYEEEE.